A single sample gave rise to the 22 T cell receptor beta chains below, sequenced in a study of CD8 T cells in ankylosing spondylitis. Regarding the study as a whole: A TCR beta motif made of 7 to 9 highly homologous variants seemed typical of ankylosing spondylitis blood.

From the 5' RACE reads, TCRdb called clonotypes with MiXCR, one entry per CDR3 protein. The table shows 330,000 or so distinct CDR3 sequences, with around 8% occurring only once. No antigen is known for these receptors. Sequenced material: blood, either unsorted or a sorted T cell fraction (not recorded which). These receptors originate from a male donor with ankylosing spondylitis.

The V call is TRBV10-3, the J call TRBJ2-5; the D gene could be TRBD1 or TRBD2 (5 bases each). With 8 bases removed from V and 5 bases from J, the gap between germline ends came to 15 bases. CDR3 length: 13 amino acids. Per the germline V gene, CDR1 is ENHRY and CDR2 is SYGVKD. Here the CDR3 DNA reads TGTGCCATCGCCGGGACGCGAGTGGAGACCCAGTACTTC. This translates into CAIAGTRVETQYF.

In regard to this clonotype: A read error may be the cause here, since a much bigger clone is one base away. This sequence joins TRBV7-3 and TRBJ2-6; D possibly uses TRBD1 or TRBD2 (6 bases each). Trimming pared 5 bases from V and 4 bases from J, leaving 15 bases between. The CDR3 has 16 residues. Germline CDR1 is SGHTA and CDR2 is FQGTGA. The CDR3 coding sequence is TGTGCCAGCAGCACTAAAGGGGGGTACGGGGCCAACGTCCTGACTTTC. Protein sequence: CASSTKGGYGANVLTF.

This clonotype was counted only a few times. This rearrangement joins TRBV20-1 to TRBJ2-1; possibly TRBD2 for D (5 bases). The germline V gene has CDR1 DFQATT and CDR2 SNEGSKA (reference sequence). The CDR3 extends over 16 amino acids. V shed 0 bases and J shed 7 bases, with 19 bases lying between them. CDR3 in amino acids: CSARDLEGAPGNEQFF. Here the CDR3 DNA reads TGCAGTGCTAGAGATCTTGAGGGAGCCCCGGGGAATGAGCAGTTCTTC.

This clonotype was detected a few times. The genes are TRBV7-9 and TRBJ2-7, with 11 bases aligning to TRBD2. The CDR3 extends over 15 amino acids. Trimming took 4 bases from V and 3 from J; bases not matched to a gene: 5. Per the germline V gene, CDR1 is SEHNR and CDR2 is FQNEAQ (reference sequence). The chain's CDR3 is CASSSLTSGDYEQYF. In DNA, the CDR3 is TGTGCCAGCAGCTCTCTGACTAGCGGGGACTACGAGCAGTACTTC.

In this sample, this clonotype turned up a few times. The rearrangement uses TRBV7-9 and TRBJ2-1; D is unresolved. Germline CDR1 SEHNR, CDR2 FQNEAQ (reference sequence). The CDR3 is 14 amino acids. V shed 10 bases and J shed 4 bases, with 17 bases lying between them. The CDR3 spells CATRPESEYNEQFF. The DNA for the CDR3 is TGTGCCACCCGTCCAGAGTCGGAATACAATGAGCAGTTCTTC.

About this clonotype itself: At one end the junction does not follow the germline gene, possibly because of a read error. The V and J genes are TRBV10-3 and TRBJ2-1, with unresolved D. This CDR3 is built from 13 residues. Germline V gives CDR1 ENHRY, CDR2 SYGVKD. The CDR3 sequence is CAISASPPNAQFF. As DNA, the CDR3 is TGTGCCATCAGTGCTTCCCCGCCCAATGCGCAGTTCTTC.

The table lists this clonotype with a few counts. The J gene is TRBJ2-1, the V gene TRBV5-5; the match to TRBD1 covers 9 bases. With 0 bases clipped from V and 7 bases from J, the junction kept 8 bases outside the gene matches. Per the germline V gene, CDR1 is SGHKS and CDR2 is YYEKEE (reference sequence). The CDR3 is 16 amino acids. In nucleotides, the CDR3 is TGTGCCAGCAGCTTGGGGATACAGGGGGCTAATAATGAGCAGTTCTTC. Amino acid sequence: CASSLGIQGANNEQFF. The whole variable domain, remainder taken from reference TRBV5-5 and TRBJ2-1, is DAGVTQSPTHLIKTRGQQVTLRCSPISGHKSVSWYQQVLGQGPQFIFQYYEKEERGRGNFPDRFSARQFPNYSSELNVNALLLGDSALYLCASSLGIQGANNEQFFGPGTRLTVL.

This clonotype was detected only a few times. The chain links TRBV19 to TRBJ2-5; TRBD1 aligns across 10 bases. Trimming at V came to 5 bases and at J to 5 bases, leaving 5 bases not matched to a gene. The CDR3 has 14 amino acids. From germline, CDR1 is LNHDA and CDR2 SQIVND (reference sequence). CDR3 sequence: CASSSRDRGETQYF. Written as DNA, the CDR3 is TGTGCCAGTAGTTCGAGGGACAGGGGTGAGACCCAGTACTTC.

The chain is built from TRBV19 and TRBJ2-6; perhaps TRBD1 as D (6 bases). V was trimmed by 7 bases and J by 3 bases, leaving 10 bases between them. This CDR3 has 14 amino acids. Germline-derived CDR1 and CDR2 are LNHDA and SQIVND (reference sequence). DNA of the CDR3: TGTGCCAGTAATAACAGGGTTGGGGCCAACGTCCTGACTTTC. Its protein product is CASNNRVGANVLTF.

This clonotype was detected ten times or more. The junction shows a germline mismatch at one end, possibly a read error. The chain has TRBV7-6 and TRBJ1-1, with D unclear. The CDR3 is made up of 13 amino acids. Germline values: CDR1 SGHVS, CDR2 FNYEAQ. The CDR3 DNA follows: TGTGCCAGCAGTTTAGGGCGGAACACTGAAGCTTTCTTT. Encoded protein: CASSLGRNTEAFF.

This CDR3 reads CASSPLSGDGELFF. CDR3 DNA sequence: TGTGCCAGCAGCCCCCTCTCAGGGGACGGGGAGCTGTTTTTT. The chain employs TRBV7-7 and TRBJ2-2, with D perhaps TRBD1 (6 bases). The CDR3 has 14 amino acids. Germline V lookup: CDR1 SSHAT, CDR2 FNYEAQ (reference sequence). Between the trimmed V and J ends, which lost 5 bases and 7 bases, there was a span of 14 bases.

CDR3 sequence: CASSFVGYGYTF. The CDR3 coding sequence is TGTGCCAGCAGTTTCGTAGGGTATGGCTACACCTTC. The rearrangement joins TRBV28 to TRBJ1-2; D remains ambiguous. Germline CDR1 is MDHEN and CDR2 is SYDVKM. The CDR3 is made up of 12 amino acids. V was clipped by 3 bases and J by 5 bases, with 7 bases between them.

This clonotype was found a few times. The CDR3 nucleotides are TGCAGTGCGGACCCCGGACTAGCAGCTAGCACAGATACGCAGTATTTT. It encodes CSADPGLAASTDTQYF. This chain joins TRBV20-1 and TRBJ2-3, with 8 bases matching TRBD2. Germline lookup yields CDR1 DFQATT and CDR2 SNEGSKA (reference sequence). There are 16 residues in the CDR3. Losses at the gene ends were 6 bases for V and 0 bases for J; bases not matched to a gene: 11.

The chain is built from TRBV29-1 and TRBJ2-2; unclear D gene. Trimming pared 7 bases from V and 4 bases from J, leaving 13 bases between. The CDR3 has 13 amino acids. The germline V gene encodes CDR1 SQVTM and CDR2 ANQGSEA. DNA of the CDR3: TGCAGCGGACGGACCTTCGCCACCGGGGAGCTGTTTTTT. The encoded protein is CSGRTFATGELFF.

This clonotype was detected only a few times. The chain combines TRBV12-3 or TRBV12-4 with TRBJ1-5; D call uncertain. CDR3 length: 14 amino acids. Trimming stripped 4 bases from V and 4 bases from J, with 11 bases between. DNA of the CDR3: TGTGCCAGCAGTTCTGGGATGGAGAATCAGCCCCAGCATTTT. Translated: CASSSGMENQPQHF.

This clonotype was seen at least ten times. The V and J genes are TRBV11-2 and TRBJ1-6; D is uncertain. The CDR3 length is 12 residues. The V gene's germline CDR1 is SGHAT and CDR2 FQNNGV. V lost 5 bases and J lost 8, with 7 bases in between. In nucleotides, the CDR3 is TGTGCCAGCAGCGCCAGCGATTCACCCCTCCACTTT. Its protein product is CASSASDSPLHF.

The J gene is TRBJ2-7, the V gene TRBV28, with D perhaps given as TRBD1 or TRBD2 (5 bases each). The V end lost 10 bases, the J end lost 3 bases, and 13 bases lay between the germline ends. CDR1 and CDR2 (germline): MDHEN, SYDVKM. CDR3 length: 12 residues. This chain's CDR3 is CATLRDGYEQYF. CDR3 in DNA: TGTGCCACCCTGAGGGACGGCTACGAGCAGTACTTC.

This clonotype was picked up a small number of times. V gene TRBV5-1 combines with J gene TRBJ2-3; D gene ambiguous. The CDR3 length is 14 residues. V dropped 4 bases and J dropped 1 base, with 10 bases sitting between them. Per the germline V gene, CDR1 is SGHRS and CDR2 is YFSETQ. The CDR3 coding sequence is TGCGCCAGCAGCCCAGGCCCAGGCACAGATACGCAGTATTTT. Its translation: CASSPGPGTDTQYF.

This clonotype was counted between two and nine times. This chain uses TRBV18 with TRBJ2-1, with TRBD2 matching 8 bases. The CDR3 runs 17 residues. Per the germline V gene, CDR1 is KGHSH and CDR2 is LQKENI. J gave up 9 bases and V 2 bases, and 15 bases lay outside the gene matches. This CDR3 reads CASSPMASGLVRGEQFF. The CDR3 nucleotides are TGTGCCAGCTCACCAATGGCTAGCGGGCTAGTTAGAGGTGAGCAGTTCTTC.

The gene calls are TRBV7-8 and TRBJ2-1; the D gene is possibly TRBD1 (6 bases). There are 13 residues in the CDR3. The germline V gene has CDR1 SGHVS and CDR2 FQNEAQ. The V end was cut by 2 bases, the J end by 10 bases, with 12 bases between. The CDR3 bases are TGTGCCAGCAGCTTATACAGGGCGGGCGAGCAGTTCTTC. Translating gives CASSLYRAGEQFF.

V is TRBV20-1 and J is TRBJ2-1, with D tentatively TRBD1 (7 bases). V lost 2 bases and J lost 7, with 21 bases in between. The CDR3 sequence is 16 residues long. Germline V gene data show CDR1 as DFQATT and CDR2 as SNEGSKA (reference sequence). The CDR3 bases are TGCAGTGCTAGAACCAGGGGGGATAATTCGGGGAATGAGCAGTTCTTC. As protein: CSARTRGDNSGNEQFF.

The gene calls are TRBV6-5 and TRBJ2-7, with 12 bases matching TRBD1. Per the germline V gene, CDR1 is MNHEY and CDR2 is SVGAGI. With 3 bases clipped from V and 5 bases from J, the junction kept 14 bases outside the gene matches. This CDR3 comprises 18 residues. In DNA form, the CDR3 reads TGTGCCAGCAGTTATCCCCTCCGGGACAGGGGGCAGTTGCACGAGCAGTACTTC. This encodes CASSYPLRDRGQLHEQYF.